This TCR beta chain was recorded in a study of blood T cell repertoires in COVID-19. Study details: Donors in the United States, Italy and Spain gave samples during acute or convalescent COVID-19. The cDNA or gDNA used as material had been derived from T cells, B-cell-depleted T cells, or PBMCs.

Germline values: CDR1 LNHDA, CDR2 SQIVND (reference sequence). V lost 10 bases and J 3 bases, leaving 7 bases between the germline ends. The CDR3 totals 10 residues. Some clones are missing from TCRdb's copy, which holds only in-frame ones; the method was immunoSEQ multiplex PCR. The table lists approximately 12,000 clones, around 73% of them singletons. Specimen: peripheral blood. The clonotype originates from a human donor in a cohort sampled during active COVID-19. V gene TRBV19 combines with J gene TRBJ2-7; D gene unclear. As DNA, the CDR3 is TGTGCCACCGACAACTACGAGCAGTACTTC. Translating it yields CATDNYEQYF.